This TCR beta chain is drawn from a study of human T cells and chemical hapten exposure. Overall study context: All patients underwent weekly scalp dosing with diphenylcyclopropenone for the full roughly 24-week study. Patches that contained 0.01% DPC were applied to the upper back and read at 6 days.

This clonotype showed up just a few times. Its antigen is undetermined. This CDR3 contains 12 residues. Germline lookup yields CDR1 MNHNS and CDR2 SASEGT. V lost 2 bases and J lost 6, with 8 bases in between. Study-wide points: Significantly more large CDR3 similarity clusters were formed by expanded TCRs than by controls.

One entry per CDR3 protein results from TCRdb running MiXCR on the RACE reads. Seen here are 85,000 to 130,000 distinct CDR3 sequences, more than 10% observed once, and the top ten hold 1.6%. Time point given: pre-sensitization, week 0. Treatment denoted: therapeutic diphenylcyclopropenone sensitization with weekly scalp DPC. Source: whole blood, taken in connection with sensitization to the hapten diphenylcyclopropenone (DPC). The TCR was taken from a woman aged 45-65 years with alopecia areata. Some clones in this sample may be carry-over from other donors' samples. J is TRBJ2-7 and V is TRBV6-1; D gene ambiguous. For the CDR3, the DNA is TGTGCCAGCAGTGAAAGGGTGTCCGAGCAGTACTTC. This encodes CASSERVSEQYF.